The rows below give T cell receptor beta chains drawn from one sample of a study of T cells in Graves' hyperthyroidism and ophthalmopathy. TCRdb ran MiXCR on the multiplex PCR reads and lists one entry per CDR3 protein. The sample contains roughly 500,000 distinct CDR3 sequences, 20% to 25% of which appear only once. Material: blood. Every receptor here comes from a woman in her 70s with Graves' ophthalmopathy. The CDR3 runs from the conserved cysteine through the conserved F or W. The D gene is left open where the match is weak. Expanded clones get a size class; other rows say once, few or many, or leave the size out.

D gene	J gene	V gene	clone size	CDR3 DNA	CDR3 protein
.	TRBJ2-7	TRBV29-1	few	TGCAGCGTGGGGACTGGAAAGTACGAGCAGTACTTC	CSVGTGKYEQYF
.	TRBJ2-2	TRBV10-1	.	TGCGCCAGCAGTGATGGAACCGGGGAGCTGTTTTTT	CASSDGTGELFF
TRBD1	TRBJ1-5	TRBV12-5	few	TGTGCTAGTGGGCCGGGACAGGCCGCGCCCCAGCATTTT	CASGPGQAAPQHF
.	TRBJ2-7	TRBV5-1	few	TGCGCCAGCAGCTTTTCCGGGGAGGCGGCAGAGCAGTACTTC	CASSFSGEAAEQYF
TRBD1	TRBJ2-7	TRBV5-1	many	TGCGCCAGCAGCTTGGGGACAGGGATCTACGAGCAGTACTTC	CASSLGTGIYEQYF
TRBD1	TRBJ1-2	TRBV3-1	few	TGTGCCAGCAGCAAACAGGGGGACTATGGCTACACCTTC	CASSKQGDYGYTF
.	TRBJ2-7	TRBV9	few	TGTGCCAGCAGCGTAGATCTGTGGTCCTACGAGCAGTACTTC	CASSVDLWSYEQYF
.	TRBJ1-5	TRBV18	.	TGTGCCAGCTCACCTACAGACCCTAGCAATCAGCCCCAGCATTTT	CASSPTDPSNQPQHF
TRBD1	TRBJ2-3	TRBV20-1	.	TGCAGTGCTAGAGATGGGGACAGGGGGCGGACAGATACGCAGTATTTT	CSARDGDRGRTDTQYF
.	TRBJ1-5	TRBV20-1	.	TGCAGTGCTCTCCCAGGGGGCAATCAGCCCCAGCATTTT	CSALPGGNQPQHF
.	TRBJ1-2	TRBV6-1	.	TGTGCCAGCAAATGGTCAACCGCCGGCTACACCTTC	CASKWSTAGYTF
.	TRBJ1-1	TRBV12-3/TRBV12-4	many	TGTGCCAGCATTGGGACGCTGAACACTGAAGCTTTCTTT	CASIGTLNTEAFF
TRBD2	TRBJ2-7	TRBV2	many	TGTGCCAGCAATCGGGTAGCGGGAGTCGAGCAGTACTTC	CASNRVAGVEQYF
.	TRBJ1-6	TRBV28	.	TGTGCCAGCAGTTGGAGTACCTTCCAGGGGCCCCTCCACTTT	CASSWSTFQGPLHF
TRBD1	TRBJ1-2	TRBV6-1	many	TGTGCCAGCGCGACAGGGCTTTACGGCTACACCTTC	CASATGLYGYTF
.	TRBJ1-6	TRBV28	.	TGTGCCAGCAGTTTGAGGGGGGTGATCTCCTATAATTCACCCCTCCACTTT	CASSLRGVISYNSPLHF
TRBD1	TRBJ2-6	TRBV15	few	TGTGCCACCAGCAGAGGGGGGACAGGGAGGTCTGGGGCCAACGTCCTGACTTTC	CATSRGGTGRSGANVLTF
TRBD1	TRBJ2-2	TRBV2	.	TGTGCCAGCAAGAAAGACAGGGGCACCGGGGAGCTGTTTTTT	CASKKDRGTGELFF
.	TRBJ2-3	TRBV11-2	many	TGTGCCAGCAGCATAAGCACAGATACGCAGTATTTT	CASSISTDTQYF
.	TRBJ2-2	TRBV12-3/TRBV12-4	once	TGTGCCAGCAAACGGACCAGGAGCACCGGGGAGCTGTTTTTT	CASKRTRSTGELFF
TRBD2	TRBJ2-1	TRBV3-1	.	TGTGCCAGCAGCTATGAAACTAGCGGGAGGGCCTACAATGAGCAGTTCTTC	CASSYETSGRAYNEQFF
TRBD1	TRBJ1-6	TRBV6-2/TRBV6-3	few	TGTGCCAGCAGTTACTGGACAGGGGCGAGAACACCCCTCCACTTT	CASSYWTGARTPLHF
.	TRBJ1-6	TRBV5-1	.	TGCGCCAGCAGCTTGGAACGGGCCCCTGATTCACCCCTCCACTTT	CASSLERAPDSPLHF
TRBD1	TRBJ1-4	TRBV2	few	TGTGCCAGTGGACAGGGATTTTGGGAAAAACTGTTTTTT	CASGQGFWEKLFF
.	TRBJ1-4	TRBV6-5	.	TGTGCCAGCAGTTCCACTCTTGGCAACCTAGGGCTGTTTTTT	CASSSTLGNLGLFF
TRBD1	TRBJ1-2	TRBV6-1	.	TGTGCCAGCAGTCGACAGGGGGCGGTGGGCGGTGGAGGCTACACCTTC	CASSRQGAVGGGGYTF
TRBD2	TRBJ2-1	TRBV7-8	.	TGTGCCAGCAGCTCCACGGGGGGGGGGGCCTACAATGAGCAGTTCTTC	CASSSTGGGAYNEQFF
TRBD1	TRBJ1-2	TRBV27	few	TGTGCCAGCAGTCCCCGGGACAGGGGAGAGGGCTACACCTTC	CASSPRDRGEGYTF
.	TRBJ1-5	TRBV6-1	.	TGTGCCAGCAGTCCTCCCGGCTGGCAGCCCCAGCATTTT	CASSPPGWQPQHF
.	TRBJ2-6	TRBV19	.	TGTGCCAGTAGTATTTGGAGGACTGGGGCCAACGTCCTGACTTTC	CASSIWRTGANVLTF
TRBD2	TRBJ2-1	TRBV9	.	TGTGCCAGCAGCGTAGGGCCAGCGGGAGTAACAAATGAGCAGTTCTTC	CASSVGPAGVTNEQFF
TRBD1	TRBJ1-6	TRBV6-1	few	TGTGCCAGCGGGAGGACAGGCCGCAGCTCCTATAATTCACCCCTCCACTTT	CASGRTGRSSYNSPLHF
.	TRBJ1-6	TRBV12-3/TRBV12-4	.	TGTGCCAGCAGTTTAGCCCCGTCCTCACCCCTCCACTTT	CASSLAPSSPLHF
.	TRBJ2-2	TRBV5-1	once	TGCGCCAGCAGCCCGCTGCCCGCGAACACCGGGGAGCTGTTTTTT	CASSPLPANTGELFF
TRBD2	TRBJ2-1	TRBV7-9	.	TGTGCCAGCAGCCGAACGGGGGAGGGCCTTGGGGAGCAGTTCTTC	CASSRTGEGLGEQFF
TRBD2	TRBJ2-5	TRBV7-6	.	TGTGCCAGCAGCTTGAGGACTAGCGCCAAAGAGACCCAGTACTTC	CASSLRTSAKETQYF
TRBD2	TRBJ2-1	TRBV20-1	few	TGCAGTGTGGGGGCGGGAGGGTACAATGAGCAGTTCTTC	CSVGAGGYNEQFF
.	TRBJ1-5	TRBV6-1	few	TGTGCCAGCAGATTCAACACCCCTAGCAATCAGCCCCAGCATTTT	CASRFNTPSNQPQHF
.	TRBJ1-2	TRBV28	many	TGTGCCAGCGGGTCGATCGGGACCCAAGCTAACTATGGCTACACCTTC	CASGSIGTQANYGYTF
.	TRBJ1-1	TRBV4-3	.	TGCGCCAGCAGCCCCTCTTTAGGGGAGAACACTGAAGCTTTCTTT	CASSPSLGENTEAFF
.	TRBJ1-1	TRBV29-1	few	TGCAGCGTTGGCAGGGATTGGACTGAAGCTTTCTTT	CSVGRDWTEAFF
.	TRBJ2-1	TRBV20-1	few	TGCAGTGCTAGTTTTGACTCTGAGCAGTTCTTC	CSASFDSEQFF
TRBD1	TRBJ1-2	TRBV5-6	.	TGTGCCAGCAGCCAGCCGGGACAGGGTAACTATGGCTACACCTTC	CASSQPGQGNYGYTF
.	TRBJ2-3	TRBV4-1	.	TGCGCCAGCAGCCAAGGACAGTACACCACAGATACGCAGTATTTT	CASSQGQYTTDTQYF
TRBD1	TRBJ1-1	TRBV27	few	TGTGCCAGCAGTCCTTCGGACAGGGGCACTGAAGCTTTCTTT	CASSPSDRGTEAFF
.	TRBJ1-5	TRBV5-5	.	TGTGCCAGCAGCCATACCCCGAGCGCAGGGAATCAGCCCCAGCATTTT	CASSHTPSAGNQPQHF
.	TRBJ2-1	TRBV20-1	.	TGCAGTGCTTCCCGACGTGGAGGGAACAATGAGCAGTTCTTC	CSASRRGGNNEQFF
TRBD1	TRBJ1-6	TRBV12-3/TRBV12-4	few	TGTGCCAGCAGTCGGACAGGGGGCAATTATTCACCCCTCCACTTT	CASSRTGGNYSPLHF